This T cell receptor beta chain was recovered during a study of cytomegalovirus exposure and HLA in healthy donors. Notes on the study in general: There were several of the most significant clusters that appeared linked to common viral pathogens in a later analysis. Solely CMV serostatus was available to characterize immune exposure. Most subjects had HLA-A and HLA-B alleles reportedly predicted accurately by TCR beta sequences.

CDR1 is SGDLS, CDR2 YYNGEE, per germline. After removal of 3 bases from V and 9 bases from J, the junction contained 15 bases not matched to a gene. This CDR3 is built from 16 residues. Use of 60 Vbeta and 13 Jbeta primers characterized the PCR. Repertoires were generated with immunoSEQ multiplex PCR, while TCRdb's copy carries only in-frame clones and drops some. The data contain approximately 180,000 clones, 75% to 85% of them singletons. Regarding this clone: No antigen is known for it.

The sample was PBMCs. The chain links TRBV9 to TRBJ2-1; TRBD2 matches 7 bases. This sequence originates from a woman in her fifties or sixties in good health and CMV-seronegative. The CDR3: CASSARRERVFGEQFF. CDR3 nucleotides: TGTGCCAGCAGCGCACGGCGGGAGAGGGTCTTTGGTGAGCAGTTCTTC. Drawing the rest from reference TRBV9 and TRBJ2-1, the complete variable domain is DSGVTQTPKHLITATGQRVTLRCSPRSGDLSVYWYQQSLDQGLQFLIQYYNGEERAKGNILERFSAQQFPDLHSELNLSSLELGDSALYFCASSARRERVFGEQFFGPGTRLTVL.